These T cell receptor beta chains were read from a single sample in a study of T-cell memory formation after mild COVID-19. TCRdb reprocessed the 5' RACE reads with MiXCR, giving one entry per CDR3 protein. Among 45,000 to 50,000 distinct CDR3 sequences listed, under 7.5% were seen once. The sequenced sample consisted of PBMCs or a T cell subset sorted from them (not recorded which). The source is a man between 18 and 35 years old who had mild COVID-19 (a few samples of this study predate the infection). Cell type and time point are not known. The CDR3 runs from the conserved cysteine through the conserved F or W. Each record gives: D gene, V gene, J gene, clone size, CDR3 DNA, CDR3 protein. A D gene is named only where the DNA matches it firmly. Rows give clone size only sometimes, using once, few, many, or a class for an expanded clone.

D: .; V: TRBV2; J: TRBJ2-7; size: many; DNA: TGTGCCAGCAGTGGGGACCGCGCCTCGGGGTACGAGCAGTACTTC; CDR3: CASSGDRASGYEQYF
D: TRBD1; V: TRBV5-1; J: TRBJ2-3; size: few; DNA: TGCGCCAGCAGCTTGGCCGGGACAGGGGCCCTCGGCTCAGATACGCAGTATTTT; CDR3: CASSLAGTGALGSDTQYF
D: .; V: TRBV28; J: TRBJ2-4; size: few; DNA: TGTGCCAGCAGTGCCGGTGGGGGGTCCCGGGGAAACATTCAGTACTTC; CDR3: CASSAGGGSRGNIQYF
D: .; V: TRBV18; J: TRBJ1-6; size: .; DNA: TGTGCCAGCTCACCACGAGAGTCAGGGAGAAATAATTCACCCCTCCACTTT; CDR3: CASSPRESGRNNSPLHF
D: .; V: TRBV5-1; J: TRBJ2-3; size: many; DNA: TGCGCCAGCAGCTTGGACGGGGATACGCAGTATTTT; CDR3: CASSLDGDTQYF
D: .; V: TRBV20-1; J: TRBJ1-2; size: .; DNA: TGCAGTGCTATTCAGGCTGAGGGCTATGGCTACACCTTC; CDR3: CSAIQAEGYGYTF
D: TRBD1; V: TRBV10-3; J: TRBJ2-1; size: many; DNA: TGTGCCATCAGTACACATTTCCGTGGGACAGCAGGCCCCAATGAGCAGTTCTTC; CDR3: CAISTHFRGTAGPNEQFF
D: .; V: TRBV6-5; J: TRBJ2-7; size: .; DNA: TGTGCCAGCGGAAGGTACGACGAGCAGTACTTC; CDR3: CASGRYDEQYF
D: TRBD1; V: TRBV7-2; J: TRBJ1-1; size: few; DNA: TGTGCCAGCAGACGACTCAGGGGACAGCCGATGAACACTGAAGCTTTCTTT; CDR3: CASRRLRGQPMNTEAFF
D: .; V: TRBV11-2; J: TRBJ1-1; size: .; DNA: TGTGCCAGCACCTCGCAGCCGAACACTGAAGCTTTCTTT; CDR3: CASTSQPNTEAFF
D: .; V: TRBV7-6; J: TRBJ2-2; size: many; DNA: TGTGCCAGCAGCTTATACAGCAGCACGAACACCGGGGAGCTGTTTTTT; CDR3: CASSLYSSTNTGELFF
D: .; V: TRBV5-1; J: TRBJ1-5; size: .; DNA: TGCGCCAGCAGCTTGGATGGACAGCGGAATCAGCCCCAGCATTTT; CDR3: CASSLDGQRNQPQHF
D: .; V: TRBV6-2/TRBV6-3; J: TRBJ2-2; size: .; DNA: TGTGCCAGCAGTTACCTGGCGGGGGCCCCCACCGGGGAGCTGTTTTTT; CDR3: CASSYLAGAPTGELFF
D: .; V: TRBV29-1; J: TRBJ1-2; size: many; DNA: TGCAGCGTTGACGGACAGCCTCTCTTC; CDR3: CSVDGQPLF
D: TRBD1; V: TRBV28; J: TRBJ2-1; size: few; DNA: TGTGCCAGCAGTTCATCCGGGACAGGAAACAATGAGCAGTTCTTC; CDR3: CASSSSGTGNNEQFF
D: .; V: TRBV12-3/TRBV12-4; J: TRBJ1-1; size: .; DNA: TGTGCCAGCAGTTTTGACACTGAAGCTTTCTTT; CDR3: CASSFDTEAFF
D: .; V: TRBV6-5; J: TRBJ2-3; size: few; DNA: TGTGCCAGCGGCTCGGTCGTGACAGATACGCAGTATTTT; CDR3: CASGSVVTDTQYF
D: .; V: TRBV20-1; J: TRBJ2-2; size: many; DNA: TGCAGTGCTGGCGGTGGGGCGCCCGTAAACACCGGGGAGCTGTTTTTT; CDR3: CSAGGGAPVNTGELFF
D: .; V: TRBV7-2; J: TRBJ2-1; size: many; DNA: TGTGCCAGCAGCCCAGGCGCGTACAGCTCCTACAATGAGCAGTTCTTC; CDR3: CASSPGAYSSYNEQFF
D: TRBD1; V: TRBV7-9; J: TRBJ2-5; size: .; DNA: TGTGCCAGCAGCTTAGGGGGACAGGCGTACCAAGAGACCCAGTACTTC; CDR3: CASSLGGQAYQETQYF
D: .; V: TRBV7-6; J: TRBJ2-5; size: .; DNA: TGTGCCAGCAGCGTAGGCGGGCTCACAGGGGAGACCCAGTACTTC; CDR3: CASSVGGLTGETQYF
D: TRBD2; V: TRBV6-5; J: TRBJ2-5; size: few; DNA: TGTGCCAGCAGTTACGGGACTACCCAAGAGACCCAGTACTTC; CDR3: CASSYGTTQETQYF
D: TRBD2; V: TRBV3-1; J: TRBJ2-5; size: many; DNA: TGTGCCAGCAGCCTTGGCGGGTGGACTAGCGGGCGTGAACAAGAGACCCAGTACTTC; CDR3: CASSLGGWTSGREQETQYF
D: TRBD1; V: TRBV7-9; J: TRBJ1-4; size: .; DNA: TGTGCCAGCAGCCCGCACGACAGGGGGCTAGGAGAAAAACTGTTTTTT; CDR3: CASSPHDRGLGEKLFF
D: .; V: TRBV10-2; J: TRBJ2-3; size: few; DNA: TGCGCCAGCAGTGAACCCGGAGGAGATACGCAGTATTTT; CDR3: CASSEPGGDTQYF
D: TRBD1; V: TRBV12-3/TRBV12-4; J: TRBJ1-4; size: .; DNA: TGTGCCAGCAGTTTAGAATTCCCGGACAGGGTTACGTTTTTT; CDR3: CASSLEFPDRVTFF
D: TRBD1; V: TRBV5-6; J: TRBJ2-5; size: .; DNA: TGTGCCAGCAGCTTAACAGGGGTAGAGACCCAGTACTTC; CDR3: CASSLTGVETQYF
D: .; V: TRBV20-1; J: TRBJ2-7; size: few; DNA: TGCAGTGCTAGAGATCTTCGGGCCCTCTACGAGCAGTACTTC; CDR3: CSARDLRALYEQYF
D: .; V: TRBV25-1; J: TRBJ2-7; size: .; DNA: TGTGCCAGCAGTGAAGATAGCGGCAGACCCTACGAGCAGTACTTC; CDR3: CASSEDSGRPYEQYF
D: TRBD1; V: TRBV7-2; J: TRBJ2-3; size: few; DNA: TGTGCCAGCAGCTTATGGCGGGGGACAGGGGGTAGTTCTACGCAGTATTTT; CDR3: CASSLWRGTGGSSTQYF
D: .; V: TRBV29-1; J: TRBJ2-3; size: many; DNA: TGCAGCGTTCTCTTGCCTCCCGGATCAGATACGCAGTATTTT; CDR3: CSVLLPPGSDTQYF
D: TRBD1; V: TRBV4-2; J: TRBJ2-2; size: few; DNA: TGTGCCAGCAGCCAAGGACAGGGTTGGCCCGGGGAGCTGTTTTTT; CDR3: CASSQGQGWPGELFF
D: .; V: TRBV6-5; J: TRBJ1-1; size: few; DNA: TGTGCCAGCAGTTACTCGACTTACCCAGTGAACACTGAAGCTTTCTTT; CDR3: CASSYSTYPVNTEAFF
D: .; V: TRBV4-1; J: TRBJ2-5; size: .; DNA: TGCGCCAGCAGCCAGGCCCTTGGGGCGACCCAGTACTTC; CDR3: CASSQALGATQYF
D: .; V: TRBV19; J: TRBJ2-5; size: many; DNA: TGTGCCAGTAGAGATGTCGGGACAAGCTGGGAGACCCAGTACTTC; CDR3: CASRDVGTSWETQYF
D: TRBD2; V: TRBV20-1; J: TRBJ2-1; size: few; DNA: TGCAGTGCTAGAGTCGGGGGGGATGAGCAGTTCTTC; CDR3: CSARVGGDEQFF
D: TRBD1; V: TRBV9; J: TRBJ2-7; size: many; DNA: TGTGCCAGCAGCGTTCGGGCAGGGGGCTACGAGCAGTACTTC; CDR3: CASSVRAGGYEQYF
D: .; V: TRBV2; J: TRBJ1-1; size: many; DNA: TGTGCCAGCGCTCTTCCGGGACGCCTGGTCCGGGCTTTCTTT; CDR3: CASALPGRLVRAFF
D: .; V: TRBV29-1; J: TRBJ2-3; size: medium-sized; DNA: TGCAGCGTTGGTGAATGGCGGGGAGGGGGCGATACGCAGTATTTT; CDR3: CSVGEWRGGGDTQYF
D: TRBD1; V: TRBV5-1; J: TRBJ2-7; size: .; DNA: TGCGCCAGCAGCTTACGGACAGGGCAAACGAGAGAGCAGTACTTC; CDR3: CASSLRTGQTREQYF
D: .; V: TRBV5-1; J: TRBJ2-1; size: many; DNA: TGCGCCAGCAGCCCTGCCCTACAGGCTTCCTACAATGAGCAGTTCTTC; CDR3: CASSPALQASYNEQFF
D: TRBD2; V: TRBV4-2; J: TRBJ2-3; size: .; DNA: TGTGCCAGCAGCCAAGAAGGTAGCGGGGGGGCATGGGGGACAGATACGCAGTATTTT; CDR3: CASSQEGSGGAWGTDTQYF
D: .; V: TRBV6-5; J: TRBJ2-7; size: few; DNA: TGTGCCAGCAGCCAGGGCCACTCCTACGAGCAGTACTTC; CDR3: CASSQGHSYEQYF
D: TRBD1; V: TRBV28; J: TRBJ1-1; size: .; DNA: TGTGCCAGCGGATCGGGACAGGGGTTAACTGAAGCTTTCTTT; CDR3: CASGSGQGLTEAFF
D: .; V: TRBV7-2; J: TRBJ1-3; size: .; DNA: TGTGCCAGCAGCTTACAGTCGAAAGGAAACACCATATATTTT; CDR3: CASSLQSKGNTIYF
D: TRBD1; V: TRBV7-9; J: TRBJ2-1; size: few; DNA: TGTGCCAGCACCTCCGGGACAGGACATTATGAGCAGTTCTTC; CDR3: CASTSGTGHYEQFF
D: TRBD1; V: TRBV18; J: TRBJ1-1; size: .; DNA: TGTGCCAGCTCACCTCCGGGACAGCAGAACACTGAAGCTTTCTTT; CDR3: CASSPPGQQNTEAFF
D: .; V: TRBV28; J: TRBJ2-5; size: many; DNA: TGTGCCAGCAGTTTCCAAGTCGAGACCCAGTACTTC; CDR3: CASSFQVETQYF
D: TRBD1; V: TRBV6-5; J: TRBJ1-5; size: .; DNA: TGTGCCAGCAGCTACACAGGGGGTAATCAGCCCCAGCATTTT; CDR3: CASSYTGGNQPQHF
D: TRBD1; V: TRBV7-9; J: TRBJ1-2; size: .; DNA: TGTGCCAGCAGCGACCGGGACAGTAACTATGGCTACACCTTC; CDR3: CASSDRDSNYGYTF
D: .; V: TRBV20-1; J: TRBJ2-2; size: many; DNA: TGCAGTGCTAGAGAGGGTGTCAGGGAGCTGTTTTTT; CDR3: CSAREGVRELFF
D: TRBD1; V: TRBV10-3; J: TRBJ2-5; size: .; DNA: TGTGCCATCAGTGGACAGGGGCGAGAGACCCAGTACTTC; CDR3: CAISGQGRETQYF
D: TRBD2; V: TRBV2; J: TRBJ2-5; size: few; DNA: TGTGCCAGCCTCCCAGCGGGGGCGGGGGAGACCCAGTACTTC; CDR3: CASLPAGAGETQYF